These 9 T cell receptor beta chains originate from one sample sequenced in a study of blood T cell repertoires in COVID-19. Sequenced by immunoSEQ multiplex PCR; TCRdb stores in-frame clones only, minus some. The profile covers 150,000 to 160,000 clones, with under 85% appearing a single time and 0.63% taken by the ten largest. The sequenced material came from peripheral blood. The receptors originated from a man aged 55 to 69 with COVID-19, enrolled during active disease.

The chain carries TRBV27 and TRBJ1-2; D gene unclear. CDR1 and CDR2 from the germline V gene are MNHEY and SMNVEV (reference sequence). V gave up 3 bases and J gave up 3 bases, with 14 bases separating them. The CDR3 is 15 residues long. The CDR3 protein is CASSFAGRFHYGYTF. Here the CDR3 DNA reads TGTGCCAGCAGTTTTGCAGGCAGGTTTCACTATGGCTACACCTTC.

V gene TRBV9 combines with J gene TRBJ1-5, with 9 bases lining up with TRBD1. The CDR3 loop spans 15 amino acids. Germline loops: CDR1 SGDLS, CDR2 YYNGEE. Trimming removed 1 base from V and 6 bases from J; junction bases left unmatched: 5. Here the CDR3 reads CASSVTGGEGQPQHF. The CDR3 nucleotides read TGTGCCAGCAGCGTAACAGGGGGCGAGGGTCAGCCCCAGCATTTT. Full variable domain (rest looked up from reference TRBV9 and TRBJ1-5): DSGVTQTPKHLITATGQRVTLRCSPRSGDLSVYWYQQSLDQGLQFLIQYYNGEERAKGNILERFSAQQFPDLHSELNLSSLELGDSALYFCASSVTGGEGQPQHFGDGTRLSIL.

The chain links TRBV14 to TRBJ2-1; 11 nucleotides line up with TRBD2. The V gene end was trimmed by 0 bases and the J gene end by 4 bases; junction bases not matched to a gene: 2. Germline V gene sequence: CDR1 SGHDN, CDR2 FVKESK. The CDR3 has 16 amino acids. The CDR3 bases are TGTGCCAGCAGCCAAGATCCTAGCGGGGGGTACAATGAGCAGTTCTTC. Its protein product is CASSQDPSGGYNEQFF.

This clone came up once. This chain joins TRBV7-2 and TRBJ1-1; 10 bases fit TRBD1. Germline lookup yields CDR1 SGHTA and CDR2 FQGNSA. J gave up 6 bases and V 3 bases, and 4 bases lay outside the gene matches. The CDR3 has 14 amino acids. The CDR3 loop is CASSLGQGFPEAFF. The CDR3 DNA follows: TGTGCCAGCAGCTTGGGACAGGGGTTTCCTGAAGCTTTCTTT. The complete variable domain, with remaining parts taken from reference TRBV7-2 and TRBJ1-1, reads GAGVSQSPSNKVTEKGKDVELRCDPISGHTALYWYRQSLGQGLEFLIYFQGNSAPDKSGLPSDRFSAERTGGSVSTLTIQRTQQEDSAVYLCASSLGQGFPEAFFGQGTRLTVV.

This clone turned up a few times. This chain uses TRBV24-1 with TRBJ1-2; the match to TRBD1 covers 9 bases. Germline trimming cut 3 bases from V and 7 bases from J; bases unmatched to any gene: 5. CDR1 and CDR2 (germline): KGHDR, SFDVKD. There are 14 residues in the CDR3. Here the CDR3 reads CATSDPDRGGGYTF. The CDR3 DNA is TGTGCCACCAGTGATCCGGACAGGGGCGGTGGCTACACCTTC.

The chain carries TRBV5-4 and TRBJ2-1, with 13 bases matching TRBD2. There are 15 residues in the CDR3. Germline CDR1 and CDR2: SGHNT and YYREEE (reference sequence). The J segment lost 6 bases and the V segment lost 4 bases, leaving 4 bases of the junction unmatched. The chain's CDR3 is CASSPTSGGANEQFF. The CDR3 region has the DNA TGTGCCAGCAGCCCTACTAGCGGGGGGGCCAATGAGCAGTTCTTC.

The chain uses TRBV6-6 and TRBJ1-6; D is possibly TRBD1 (5 bases). Trimming cost V 6 bases and J 4 bases, with 10 bases left between them. Germline V gene lookup returns CDR1 MNHNY and CDR2 SVGAGI (reference sequence). The CDR3 sequence is 14 residues long. The CDR3: CASRTTVYNSPLHF. CDR3 coding DNA: TGTGCCAGCAGAACGACAGTTTATAATTCACCCCTCCACTTT.

The chain uses TRBV19 and TRBJ1-3; 12 nucleotides align to TRBD1. The CDR3 contains 14 residues. The germline CDR1 and CDR2 sequences are LNHDA and SQIVND (reference sequence). The CDR3 DNA follows: TGTGCGAGCAGGGACAGGGGGCGCGGAAACACCATATATTTT. Protein product: CASRDRGRGNTIYF.

The chain is built from TRBV11-3 and TRBJ2-3; 8 positions match TRBD2. This CDR3 contains 17 residues. From germline, CDR1 is SGHNT and CDR2 YENEEA. The V and J ends lost 3 bases and 2 bases, in that order; junction bases with no gene match: 10. Here the CDR3 DNA reads TGTGCCAGCAGCTTGGATTTCGAGCGGGGGTTCACAGATACGCAGTATTTT. Translating it yields CASSLDFERGFTDTQYF.